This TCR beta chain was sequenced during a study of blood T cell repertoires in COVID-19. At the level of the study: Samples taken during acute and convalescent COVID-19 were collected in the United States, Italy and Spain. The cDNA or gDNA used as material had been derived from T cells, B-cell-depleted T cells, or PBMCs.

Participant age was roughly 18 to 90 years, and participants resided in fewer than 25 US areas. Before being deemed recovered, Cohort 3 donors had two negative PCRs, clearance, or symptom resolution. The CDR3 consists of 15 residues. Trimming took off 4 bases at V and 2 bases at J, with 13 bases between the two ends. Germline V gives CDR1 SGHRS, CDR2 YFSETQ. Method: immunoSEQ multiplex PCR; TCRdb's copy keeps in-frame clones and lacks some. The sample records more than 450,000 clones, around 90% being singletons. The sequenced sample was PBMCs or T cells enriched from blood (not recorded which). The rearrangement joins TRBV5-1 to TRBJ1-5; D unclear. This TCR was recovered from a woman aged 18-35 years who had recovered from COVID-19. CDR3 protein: CASSPRPGGNQPQHF. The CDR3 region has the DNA TGCGCCAGCAGCCCACGACCCGGGGGCAATCAGCCCCAGCATTTT.